This T cell receptor (beta chain) was sequenced in a study of blood T cell repertoires in COVID-19. The CDR3 loop spans 14 amino acids. Per the germline V gene, CDR1 is SGDLS and CDR2 is YYNGEE. Between the trimmed V and J ends, which lost 0 bases and 2 bases, there was a span of 8 bases. Original methodology: Reference gene primer amplification yielded estimated nucleated cell counts. Method: immunoSEQ multiplex PCR; TCRdb's copy keeps in-frame clones and lacks some. The D gene and trimming were derived from the DNA, and the V and J assignments and clone size from that table. This sample has tens of thousands of clones; around 90% occur once, and the top ten carry less than 5.5%.

Sequenced material: peripheral blood. The chain recombines TRBV9 with TRBJ2-5; no firm D call. This TCR was recovered from a man in his 70s with active COVID-19. CDR3 in DNA: TGTGCCAGCAGCGTAGGCGGTCAGCAAGAGACCCAGTACTTC. It yields the protein CASSVGGQQETQYF.